The entry below describes one T cell receptor (beta chain). Its binding antigen is unknown. Sequencing ends 3 residues short of the CDR3 end; the germline J gene provides the rest. Genomic DNA was extracted from sorted cells with the QIAGEN DNeasy Blood and Tissue Kit for TCRbeta CDR3 sequencing. High-throughput TCRbeta CDR3 sequencing was carried out commercially through immunoSEQ, with PCR amplification with bias correction and internal controls included. The paper's processing steps were these. Unique productive TCRbeta sequences were defined by CDR3 nucleotide sequence where primers matched, and otherwise by CDR3 amino acid sequence together with Vbeta and Jbeta genes. To correct sorting error, sequences shared between sorted populations at a frequency ratio of 2:1 or less were removed; the rest were assigned to the higher population. A sequence counted as donor-reactive if, in CFSE-low cells, the sequence had a frequency of at least 0.01% and was expanded at least 5-fold compared with unstimulated cells. Jensen-Shannon divergence, calculated on the top 100 TCRbeta sequences ranked by frequency, was used to quantify repertoire divergence. For samples with multiple sequencing runs, sorting error was corrected in each run separately before the runs were combined. Imported from immuneACCESS, the table was reduced by TCRdb to in-frame sequences with V and J called. These copies leave out some clones; in studies compared against another copy, an unresolved V gene accounts for under half, and the cause of the remainder is not known. That table gives V, J and clone size, and the DNA gave D and trimming. The sample's own table lists tens of thousands of clones. Around 0.91% of the sample goes to the ten largest clones.

The time point label corresponds to: blood sample drawn before combined kidney and bone marrow transplant. Unstimulated Tregs (CD4+CD25+CD127-), CD4+ non-Tregs (CD4+CD25-), CD4 and CD8 cells were FACS-sorted from thawed PBMCs. The patients were several recipients of combined kidney and bone marrow transplants from the ITN036ST trial, and samples were available only from these trial subjects. Healthy control blood was separated into PBMCs by Ficoll density gradient and cryopreserved, and patient PBMCs were collected both before and after transplant. These data belong to a study of Tregs in tolerant kidney transplant recipients (dated by TCRdb to the late 2010s). For context, the study as a whole: Related donors were used in the transplants with nonmyeloablative bone marrow transplantation, and mixed chimerism was transient in the human trials. The study used TCRbeta sequencing to identify donor-specific regulatory T cells before combined kidney and bone marrow transplantation, then tracked those cells after transplant.

Including the terminal cysteine and phenylalanine, the CDR3 comprises 14 residues. Only the CDR3 bases that were read are kept: 33 of them, in frame from base 1. V is reduced by 4 bases and J by 0 bases, leaving a spacing of 10 bases between them. From a lookup of the germline V gene, CDR1 and CDR2 are SQVTM and ANQGSEA. Study-wide conclusions, independent of this receptor: In tolerant patients, donor-specific Tregs expanded more than Tregs overall, which suggests antigen-driven rather than nonspecific expansion. For some patients the PCR primers changed over time, which made it impossible to compare the samples from those patients at the nucleotide level. Biological reproducibility was not examined directly, but technical replication error appeared to be minimal. Expanding Tregs with activated donor B cells appeared to identify the most biologically relevant and donor-specific TCRbeta repertoire. The study was constrained by small patient numbers, and validation of the findings is required in larger populations and under other immunosuppression protocols.

The clonotype comes from a human donor who received a combined kidney and bone marrow transplant. Source: CD4+ T cells from blood, taken before the transplant. This chain joins TRBV29-1 to TRBJ1-5; TRBD1 could be the D gene, as 6 bases match. The DNA read from the CDR3 is TGCAGCGTTGCACAGGGTAATAGCAATCAGCCC. Translated, this is CSVAQGNSNQP. The whole CDR3 region reads CSVAQGNSNQPQHF.